This T cell receptor beta chain emerged from a study of radiation and T cells in renal cell carcinoma. Noted time point: blood 4 weeks post-SBRT, at nephrectomy. Treatment in this sample: 15 Gy SBRT to primary tumor, nephrectomy 4 weeks later. The data were produced by immunoSEQ multiplex PCR, yet TCRdb's version contains in-frame clones alone and is incomplete. The sample lists 50,000 to 65,000 clones; about 83% were seen once. The germline CDR1 and CDR2 sequences are SGHTA and FQGNSA. V was pared by 5 bases and J by 1 base, with 8 bases between. The CDR3 length is 13 residues. The sequence derives from a man aged 55-75 years with renal cell carcinoma. The chain couples TRBV7-2 to TRBJ1-2; D unresolved. This specimen was blood, taken from a patient whose treatment included radiotherapy and nephrectomy. In DNA form, the CDR3 reads TGTGCCAGCAGCACAAATTATAACTATGGCTACACCTTC. Amino acids: CASSTNYNYGYTF.